This TCR beta chain was captured in a study of blood T cell repertoires in COVID-19. Across the study: T cells, B-cell-depleted T cells, or PBMCs provided the cDNA or gDNA that served as material.

The method was immunoSEQ multiplex PCR; TCRdb's version includes in-frame clones alone and lacks a portion of them. The sample includes 140,000 or so clones, about 83% of them seen just once. Seattle's cohort entered during active infection and was followed longitudinally. From germline, CDR1 is LGHNA and CDR2 YNFKEQ. V shed 0 bases and J 3 bases; nucleotides not matched to a gene: 3. The CDR3 is made up of 15 amino acids. Only a few counts were recorded for this clone. The material sequenced was peripheral blood. This chain links TRBV4-2 with TRBJ2-7; 9 positions agree with TRBD2. The receptor comes from a young man with COVID-19, enrolled during active disease. The CDR3 region is CASSQDPTSGYEQYF. The DNA for the CDR3 is TGTGCCAGCAGCCAAGATCCGACTAGCGGCTACGAGCAGTACTTC.